This T cell receptor (beta chain) was identified during a study of blood T cell repertoires in COVID-19. Methods used by the authors: Using reference gene primer amplification, nucleated cell counts were estimated. TCRdb's copy holds only in-frame clones and misses some; the assay was immunoSEQ multiplex PCR. V, J and clone size are those of that table, while D and trimming were read from the DNA. The sample has 200,000 to 300,000 clones, 80% to 90% seen once. Sequencing was carried out using peripheral blood. This receptor was obtained from a man aged 55 to 69 with acute or convalescent COVID-19.

DNA of the CDR3: TGTGCCAGCAGCTATCCCCCCGGTACCGGGGAGCTGTTTTTT. Amino acids: CASSYPPGTGELFF. The chain has TRBV28 and TRBJ2-2; D unresolved. Trimming took off 6 bases at V and 5 bases at J, with 13 bases between the two ends. This CDR3 contains 14 residues. The germline gives CDR1 MDHEN, CDR2 SYDVKM.